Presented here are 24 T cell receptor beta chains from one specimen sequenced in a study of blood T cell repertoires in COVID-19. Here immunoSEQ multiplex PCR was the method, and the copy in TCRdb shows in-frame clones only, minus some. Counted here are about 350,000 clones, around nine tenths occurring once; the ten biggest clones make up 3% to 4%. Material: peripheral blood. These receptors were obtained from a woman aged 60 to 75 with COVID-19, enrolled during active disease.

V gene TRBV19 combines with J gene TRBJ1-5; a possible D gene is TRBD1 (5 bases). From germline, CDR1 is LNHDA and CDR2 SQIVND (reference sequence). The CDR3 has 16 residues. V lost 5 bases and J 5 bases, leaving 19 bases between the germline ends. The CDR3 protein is CASSVLRRGVDQPQHF. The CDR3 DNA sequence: TGTGCCAGTAGTGTCCTCCGGCGGGGGGTGGATCAGCCCCAGCATTTT.

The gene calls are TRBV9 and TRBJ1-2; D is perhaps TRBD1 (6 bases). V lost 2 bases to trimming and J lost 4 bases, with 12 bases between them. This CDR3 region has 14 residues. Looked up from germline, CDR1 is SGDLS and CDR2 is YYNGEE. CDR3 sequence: CASSVTDRSYGYTF. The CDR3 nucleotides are TGTGCCAGCAGCGTTACGGACAGATCCTATGGCTACACCTTC.

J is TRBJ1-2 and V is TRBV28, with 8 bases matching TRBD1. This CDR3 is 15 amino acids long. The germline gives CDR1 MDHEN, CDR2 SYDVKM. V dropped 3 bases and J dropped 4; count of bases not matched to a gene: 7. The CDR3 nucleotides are TGTGCCAGCAGTTTTCCCCGGACAGGGACCTATGGCTACACCTTC. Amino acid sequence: CASSFPRTGTYGYTF.

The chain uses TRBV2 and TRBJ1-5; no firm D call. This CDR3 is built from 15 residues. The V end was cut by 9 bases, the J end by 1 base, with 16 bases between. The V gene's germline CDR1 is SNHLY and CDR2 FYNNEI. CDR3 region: CASNQGGMSNQPQHF. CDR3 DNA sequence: TGTGCCAGTAATCAAGGAGGTATGAGCAATCAGCCCCAGCATTTT. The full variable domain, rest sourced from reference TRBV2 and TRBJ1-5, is EPEVTQTPSHQVTQMGQEVILRCVPISNHLYFYWYRQILGQKVEFLVSFYNNEISEKSEIFDDQFSVERPDGSNFTLKIRSTKLEDSAMYFCASNQGGMSNQPQHFGDGTRLSIL.

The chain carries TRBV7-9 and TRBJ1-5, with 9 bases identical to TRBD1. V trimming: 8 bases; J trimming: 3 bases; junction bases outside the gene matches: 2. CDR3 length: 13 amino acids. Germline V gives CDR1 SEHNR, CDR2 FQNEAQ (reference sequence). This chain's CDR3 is CASGTGNNQPQHF. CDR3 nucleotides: TGTGCCAGCGGGACAGGGAACAATCAGCCCCAGCATTTT.

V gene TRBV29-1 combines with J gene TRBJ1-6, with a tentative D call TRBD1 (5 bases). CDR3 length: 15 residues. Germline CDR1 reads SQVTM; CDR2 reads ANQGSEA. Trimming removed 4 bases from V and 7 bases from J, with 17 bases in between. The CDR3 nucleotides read TGCAGCGTTGCGCCGGGACTCCGACTGAATTCACCCCTCCACTTT. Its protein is CSVAPGLRLNSPLHF.

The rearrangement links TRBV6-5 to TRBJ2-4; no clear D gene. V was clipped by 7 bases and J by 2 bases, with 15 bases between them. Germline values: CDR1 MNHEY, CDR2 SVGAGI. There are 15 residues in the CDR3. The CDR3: CASTPGGLTKNIQYF. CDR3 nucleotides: TGTGCCAGCACGCCGGGTGGGTTAACCAAAAACATTCAGTACTTC.

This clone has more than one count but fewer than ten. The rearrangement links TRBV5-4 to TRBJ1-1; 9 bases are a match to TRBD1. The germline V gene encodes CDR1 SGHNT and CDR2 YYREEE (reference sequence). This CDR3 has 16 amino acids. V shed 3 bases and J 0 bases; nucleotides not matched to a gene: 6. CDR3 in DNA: TGTGCCAGCAGCTCCCGGGACAGGGCTCTGAACACTGAAGCTTTCTTT. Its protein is CASSSRDRALNTEAFF.

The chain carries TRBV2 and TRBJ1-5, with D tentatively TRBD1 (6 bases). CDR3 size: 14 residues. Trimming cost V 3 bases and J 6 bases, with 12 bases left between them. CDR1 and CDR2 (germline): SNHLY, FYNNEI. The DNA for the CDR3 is TGTGCCAGCAGTGATTGGACAGAAGGTCAGCCCCAGCATTTT. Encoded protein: CASSDWTEGQPQHF.

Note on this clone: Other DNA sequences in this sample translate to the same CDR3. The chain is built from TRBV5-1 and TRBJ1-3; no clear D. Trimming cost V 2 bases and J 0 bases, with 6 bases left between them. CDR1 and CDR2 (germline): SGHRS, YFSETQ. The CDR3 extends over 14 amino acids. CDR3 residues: CASSLDSSGNTIYF. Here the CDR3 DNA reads TGCGCCAGCAGCTTAGACTCCTCTGGAAACACCATATATTTT.

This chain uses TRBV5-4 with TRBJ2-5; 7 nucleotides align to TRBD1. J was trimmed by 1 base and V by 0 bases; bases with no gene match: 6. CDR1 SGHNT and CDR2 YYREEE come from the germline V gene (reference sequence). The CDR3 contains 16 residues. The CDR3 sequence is CASSLGGGGPQETQYF. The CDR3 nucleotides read TGTGCCAGCAGCTTGGGAGGGGGCGGCCCCCAAGAGACCCAGTACTTC. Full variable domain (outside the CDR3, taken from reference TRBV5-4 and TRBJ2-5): ETGVTQSPTHLIKTRGQQVTLRCSSQSGHNTVSWYQQALGQGPQFIFQYYREEENGRGNFPPRFSGLQFPNYSSELNVNALELDDSALYLCASSLGGGGPQETQYFGPGTRLLVL.

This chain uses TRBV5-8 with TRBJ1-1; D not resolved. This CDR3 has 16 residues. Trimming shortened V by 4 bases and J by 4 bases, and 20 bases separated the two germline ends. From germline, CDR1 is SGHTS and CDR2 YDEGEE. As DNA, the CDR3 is TGTGCCAGCAGCGTCGACCGGGCCGCGGGTCCCACTGAAGCTTTCTTT. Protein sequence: CASSVDRAAGPTEAFF.

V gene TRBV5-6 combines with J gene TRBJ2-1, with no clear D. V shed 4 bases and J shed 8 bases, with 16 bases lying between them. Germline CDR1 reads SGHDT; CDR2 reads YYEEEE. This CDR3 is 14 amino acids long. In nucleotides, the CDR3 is TGTGCCAGCAGCCCTCTGGGCCTTGGCCATGAGCAGTTCTTC. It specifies CASSPLGLGHEQFF.

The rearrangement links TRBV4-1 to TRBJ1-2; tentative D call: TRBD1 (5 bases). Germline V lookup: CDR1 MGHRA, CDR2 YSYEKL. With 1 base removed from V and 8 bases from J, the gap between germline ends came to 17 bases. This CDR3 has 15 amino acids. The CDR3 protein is CASSQGRGGAWGYTF. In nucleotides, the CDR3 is TGCGCCAGCAGCCAAGGACGGGGAGGGGCTTGGGGCTACACCTTC.

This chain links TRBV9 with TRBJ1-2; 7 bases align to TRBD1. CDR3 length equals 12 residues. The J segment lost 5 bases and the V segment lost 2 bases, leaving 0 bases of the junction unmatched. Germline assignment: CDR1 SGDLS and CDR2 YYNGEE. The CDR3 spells CASSVGQYGYTF. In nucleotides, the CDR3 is TGTGCCAGCAGCGTGGGACAGTATGGCTACACCTTC.

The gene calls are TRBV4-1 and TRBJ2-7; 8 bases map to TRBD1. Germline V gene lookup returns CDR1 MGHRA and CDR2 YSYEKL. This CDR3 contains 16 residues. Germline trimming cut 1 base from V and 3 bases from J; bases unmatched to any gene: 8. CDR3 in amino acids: CASSQGQGARNYEQYF. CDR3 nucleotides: TGCGCCAGCAGCCAAGGGCAGGGGGCAAGAAACTACGAGCAGTACTTC.

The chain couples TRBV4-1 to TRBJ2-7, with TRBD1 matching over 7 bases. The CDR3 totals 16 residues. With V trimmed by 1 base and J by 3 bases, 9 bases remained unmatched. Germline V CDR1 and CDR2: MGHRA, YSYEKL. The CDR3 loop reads CASSQGVSGTVYEQYF. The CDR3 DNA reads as TGCGCCAGCAGCCAAGGTGTAAGTGGGACAGTCTACGAGCAGTACTTC.

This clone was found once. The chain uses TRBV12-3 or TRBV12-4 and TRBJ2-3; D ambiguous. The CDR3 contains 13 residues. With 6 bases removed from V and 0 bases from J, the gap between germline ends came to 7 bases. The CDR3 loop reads CASSYTSTDTQYF. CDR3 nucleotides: TGTGCCAGCAGCTATACGAGCACAGATACGCAGTATTTT.

The chain's CDR3 is CASSSQGLEQPQHF. CDR3 bases: TGTGCCAGCAGCTCCCAGGGATTGGAGCAGCCCCAGCATTTT. This chain joins TRBV5-4 and TRBJ1-5; perhaps TRBD1 as D (5 bases). The ends were cut back, 3 bases at V and 7 bases at J, with 14 bases in the middle. The CDR3 runs 14 residues. The germline V gene has CDR1 SGHNT and CDR2 YYREEE (reference sequence).

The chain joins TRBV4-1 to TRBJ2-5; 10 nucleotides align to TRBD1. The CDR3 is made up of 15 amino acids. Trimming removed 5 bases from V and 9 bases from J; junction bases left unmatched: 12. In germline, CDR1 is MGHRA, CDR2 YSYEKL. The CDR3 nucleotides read TGCGCCAGCAGCGCACGACAGGGGGCGGTGGTGGCCCAGTACTTC. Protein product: CASSARQGAVVAQYF.

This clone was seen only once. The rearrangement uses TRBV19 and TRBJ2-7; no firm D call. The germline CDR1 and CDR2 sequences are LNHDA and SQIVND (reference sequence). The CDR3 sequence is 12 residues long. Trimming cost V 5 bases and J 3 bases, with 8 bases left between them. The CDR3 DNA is TGTGCCAGTAGTCCGGGTTACTACGAGCAGTACTTC. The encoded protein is CASSPGYYEQYF.

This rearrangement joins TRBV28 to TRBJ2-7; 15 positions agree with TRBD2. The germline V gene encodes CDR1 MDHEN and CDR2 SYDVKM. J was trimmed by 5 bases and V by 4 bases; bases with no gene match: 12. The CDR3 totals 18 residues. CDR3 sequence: CASSSWTSGGAGSNEQYF. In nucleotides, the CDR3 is TGTGCCAGCAGTTCCTGGACTAGCGGGGGGGCAGGGTCAAACGAGCAGTACTTC.

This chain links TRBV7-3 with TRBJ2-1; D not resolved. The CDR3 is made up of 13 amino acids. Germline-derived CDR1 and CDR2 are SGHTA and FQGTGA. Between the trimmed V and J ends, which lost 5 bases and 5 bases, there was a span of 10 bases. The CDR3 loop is CASSLNPDNEQFF. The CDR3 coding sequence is TGTGCCAGCAGCCTTAACCCAGACAATGAGCAGTTCTTC.

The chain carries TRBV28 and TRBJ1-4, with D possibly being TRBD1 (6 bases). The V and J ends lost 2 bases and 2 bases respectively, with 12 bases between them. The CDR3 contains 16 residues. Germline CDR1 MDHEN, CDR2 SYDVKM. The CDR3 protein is CASSLEGVGTNEKLFF. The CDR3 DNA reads TGTGCCAGCAGTTTAGAGGGGGTCGGGACTAATGAAAAACTGTTTTTT.